This T cell receptor beta chain was identified during a study of T cell repertoires in cytomegalovirus infection. At the level of the study: An indication of both CMV infection and matching HLA type came from public TCR beta signatures.

This clonotype was seen a handful of times. No antigen is known for it. Germline-derived CDR1 and CDR2 are MDHEN and SYDVKM. The CDR3 spans 15 residues. J gave up 0 bases and V 6 bases, and 7 bases lay outside the gene matches. TCRdb reprocessed the reads with MiXCR, giving one entry per CDR3 protein. The sample includes about 310,000 distinct CDR3 sequences, 25% of them seen just once. The TCR originated in a human donor in good health (CMV status not recorded). Some clones in this sample may be carry-over from other donors' samples. The sample was cultured PBMCs, taken from culture after CMV antigen stimulation. The rearrangement uses TRBV28 and TRBJ1-1; TRBD1 matches 7 bases. CDR3 in DNA: TGTGCCAGCAGCTACAGGGGCCTCATGAACACTGAAGCTTTCTTT. Its translation is CASSYRGLMNTEAFF.